Detailed here is one TCR beta chain. The specificity of this receptor is unknown. Per-base quality was not reported, and no clone a single base away is much larger than it. The sample originates from a study of shared clonotypes between healthy human individuals (TCRdb year 2020). For context, the study as a whole: A couple of women and a few men aged 18 to 49 years were included in the cohort. Per donor, three plates each were used for CD4 naive and CD4 memory, two for CD8 naive, and one for CD8 memory. To increase sequencing depth and limit assay-specific biases, TCR repertoire library preparation and sequencing were carried out by different laboratories using diverse techniques. The study deeply sequenced blood TCR repertoires of several healthy adults to estimate repertoire size and the extent of clonotype sharing between individuals. Between about 0.94 and 10 billion PBMCs per donor were obtained by leukapheresis.

General findings and caveats noted by the study authors: Sampling was restricted to blood, and TCR repertoires in tissue are likely to differ from TCR repertoires in blood. Because the study included a small number of donors, the genetic and exposure-history diversity represented was limited. Naive subsets generally had larger estimated clonotype richness than memory subsets. Pairwise subsampling indicated that sequencing depth was expected to affect the degree of clonotype sharing among donors. Even with the large sequencing depth, rarefaction of the sorted-subset datasets indicated that sequencing was incomplete. Higher generation probabilities were observed for clonotypes shared by all four sorted-subset donors than for non-shared clonotypes. Across four donors, around 5% of naive CD4, roughly 3.4% of naive CD8, under 2.5% of memory CD4, and 0.4% of memory CD8 clonotypes were shared.

The donors were healthy, HIV-negative adults who had no recently reported acute infections or vaccinations. Only Caucasian adults living in Nashville, Tennessee, USA were represented among the donors. CD4+ T cells were enriched through magnetic negative selection, after which naive cells were positively selected on CD45RA and the remaining negative fraction served as the memory subset. Blood was collected by leukapheresis, and PBMCs were isolated by Ficoll-Histopaque density gradient centrifugation and then cryopreserved in liquid nitrogen vapor phase. Analytical flow cytometry was used to check the purity and quantity of every magnetically sorted T cell population. Genomic DNA was isolated from every sorted fraction and measured by UV absorbance on a Nanodrop 2000c. Using the deep immunoSEQ assay, multiplex PCR amplified TCR CDR3 regions from genomic DNA. Extracted genomic DNA from each cell subset was spread evenly across all wells of several immunoSEQ 96-well plates, with each plate serving as a replicate. For sorted subsets, each replicate PCR was loaded with roughly 190 ng genomic DNA, equivalent to 25,000 to 35,000 T cell genomes. Purified libraries were quantified with a Qubit 3.0 fluorometer, sized on a Bioanalyzer 2100, and re-quantified with the KAPA Library Quantification kit. Each immunoSEQ 96-well plate was sequenced on its own single-read 150-cycle Illumina NextSeq 550 flow cell. In the source study's methods: The immunoSEQ output contained only junctional sequences without quality scores, so filtering could not match that applied to full-length reads. To assign V/J genes and CDR3, sequences were annotated using PyIR, a Python wrapper for IgBLAST v1.9, with IMGT germline references. Reads were removed for weak V/J assignments (E-value above 1e-6), missing CDR3, stop codons, out-of-frame junctions, or ambiguous translated residues. A V3J clonotype was defined by an identical inferred V gene, J gene, and CDR3 amino acid sequence. To compute the percentage overlap between repertoires, the number of shared unique clonotypes was divided by the size of the smaller repertoire. Three approaches were used to assess repertoire richness: RTK rarefaction, the Chao1 estimator, and Recon v2.1 estimates of unobserved clonotypes. For all TCRbeta clonotypes obtained by the gDNA method from several donors, generation probabilities were computed with OLGA. TCRdb took this table from immuneACCESS and kept in-frame rearrangements with V and J called. Such tables lack part of the clones; where checked against another copy, unresolved V genes explain under half of the gap, and the rest is unexplained. V and J calls and clone size are copied from that table; D and trimming were computed from the DNA. The sample records 1.4 million to 1.5 million clones, roughly 96% of which are singletons. About 1.2% of the sample rests with the top ten.

The CDR3 contains 14 residues, cysteine and phenylalanine counted. The sequence is cut down to CDR3 DNA, 42 bases in frame from base 1. V and J lose 2 bases and 4 bases, and a span of 11 bases separates them. CDR1 SGHRS and CDR2 YFSETQ were looked up in the germline V gene. Sample: naive CD4+ T cells sorted from blood. Explained via the paper, the cell subset or site label denotes: CD45RA+ positively selected. The receptor was derived from a man aged 25 to 40 in good health. Recombination connected TRBV5-1 to TRBJ2-3, with no reliable assignment of the D segment. CDR3 protein: CASSLEGTADTQYF. At the DNA level, the sequence is TGCGCCAGCAGCTTAGAAGGCACGGCAGATACGCAGTATTTT.